This T cell receptor (beta chain) was documented in a study of cytomegalovirus exposure and HLA in healthy donors. Overall study results and limits: In vitro, three CMV-associated chains proved specific for CMV antigens. Published work reported that the classifier diagnosed cytomegalovirus status with high specificity and sensitivity. According to the study, about 180 TCR beta chains were cytomegalovirus-associated.

About this clone itself: Its antigen remains unknown.

The method was immunoSEQ multiplex PCR; TCRdb's version includes in-frame clones alone and lacks a portion of them. The sample lists 70,000 to 75,000 clones, about 94% occurring once. Germline V CDR1 and CDR2: SNHLY, FYNNEI. The CDR3 length is 14 residues. V was cut by 6 bases and J by 7 bases, with 17 bases left in between. J is TRBJ2-3 and V is TRBV2; no clear D. The sample comprised PBMCs. This receptor was identified in a man aged 18 to 35 in good health and CMV-seropositive. The CDR3 here is CASSPREARHTQYF. The CDR3 DNA follows: TGTGCCAGCAGCCCCCGAGAGGCCCGGCATACGCAGTATTTT.